This TCR beta chain is from a study of neurological immune-mediated disorders. There are a few counts of this clonotype. Between the trimmed V and J ends, which lost 3 bases and 6 bases, there was a span of 16 bases. The CDR3 sequence is 14 residues long. Per germline, CDR1 SGHDT and CDR2 YYEEEE. Via MiXCR, TCRdb re-called the 5' RACE reads, giving one row per CDR3 protein. The sample records around 66,000 distinct CDR3 sequences, 4% to 6% being singletons. The specimen sequenced was PBMCs. The chain carries TRBV5-6 and TRBJ2-7; D is perhaps TRBD2 (6 bases). The receptor comes from a woman aged 25 to 45 with multiple sclerosis. CDR3 sequence: CASSSRGISPEQYF. The CDR3 DNA follows: TGTGCCAGCAGCTCCCGGGGGATATCCCCCGAGCAGTACTTC.